The 9 T cell receptor beta chains below come from one sample, sequenced in a study of T-cell reconstitution after alpha-beta-depleted transplantation in children. It was with unique molecular identifiers that the TCRbeta library was prepared. TCRdb reprocessed the PCR reads via MiXCR and lists one record per CDR3 protein. This table holds about 70,000 distinct CDR3 sequences, about a tenth found once. The sequencing used PBMCs, collected before TCRalphabeta/CD19-depleted stem cell transplant. The receptors come from a boy younger than 18 with acute myeloid leukemia, due to receive a stem cell transplant.

This clonotype showed up many times. The CDR3 DNA sequence: TGTGCCAGCTCCCTGGGCCCCTCCTATAATTCACCCCTCCACTTT. Translated: CASSLGPSYNSPLHF. This chain connects TRBV12-3 or TRBV12-4 to TRBJ1-6; D not resolved. Trimming cost V 8 bases and J 0 bases, with 11 bases left between them. The CDR3 has 15 amino acids.

This clonotype was detected many times. The genes are TRBV27 and TRBJ2-6, with D possibly matching TRBD2 (6 bases). Germline CDR1 and CDR2: MNHEY and SMNVEV (reference sequence). V lost 7 bases and J 0 bases, leaving 16 bases between the germline ends. There are 17 residues in the CDR3. CDR3 sequence: CASTSRGAFSGANVLTF. As DNA, the CDR3 is TGTGCCAGCACCTCCCGCGGGGCTTTCTCTGGGGCCAACGTCCTGACTTTC. The variable domain in full, completed from reference TRBV27 and TRBJ2-6, reads EAQVTQNPRYLITVTGKKLTVTCSQNMNHEYMSWYRQDPGLGLRQIYYSMNVEVTDKGDVPEGYKVSRKEKRNFPLILESPSPNQTSLYFCASTSRGAFSGANVLTFGAGSRLTVL.

The genes are TRBV2 and TRBJ2-1; 9 nucleotides line up with TRBD2. The germline gives CDR1 SNHLY, CDR2 FYNNEI. This CDR3 is 18 amino acids long. The chain's CDR3 is CTCSPRQGGLASYNEQFF. The CDR3 DNA reads TGTACCTGCAGTCCTCGACAGGGCGGACTAGCGTCCTACAATGAGCAGTTCTTC. The variable domain in full, completed from reference TRBV2 and TRBJ2-1, reads EPEVTQTPSHQVTQMGQEVILRCVPISNHLYFYWYRQILGQKVEFLVSFYNNEISEKSEIFDDQFSVERPDGSNFTLKIRSTKLEDSAMYFCTCSPRQGGLASYNEQFFGPGTRLTVL.

This clonotype was counted ten times or more. The chain recombines TRBV7-9 with TRBJ2-1; D is undetermined. Trimming took 5 bases from V and 0 from J, leaving 17 bases between them. The CDR3 loop spans 17 amino acids. Looked up from germline, CDR1 is SEHNR and CDR2 is FQNEAQ (reference sequence). The CDR3: CASSRSTGKSSYNEQFF. CDR3 sequence (DNA): TGTGCCAGCAGCCGAAGTACGGGTAAGAGCTCCTACAATGAGCAGTTCTTC. Looking up the rest from reference TRBV7-9 and TRBJ2-1 gives the full variable domain: DTGVSQNPRHKITKRGQNVTFRCDPISEHNRLYWYRQTLGQGPEFLTYFQNEAQLEKSRLLSDRFSAERPKGSFSTLEIQRTEQGDSAMYLCASSRSTGKSSYNEQFFGPGTRLTVL.

This clonotype came up many times. The J gene is TRBJ1-2, the V gene TRBV15; D is undetermined. The V gene lost 2 bases and the J gene lost 4 bases, with 11 bases spanning the gap. The CDR3 consists of 14 residues. The germline CDR1 and CDR2 sequences are LNHNV and YYDKDF (reference sequence). The CDR3 loop is CATSRPPAGYGYTF. The CDR3 DNA follows: TGTGCCACCAGCAGACCCCCGGCCGGCTATGGCTACACCTTC.

The table lists this clonotype with a few counts. The rearrangement joins TRBV28 to TRBJ1-4; 10 bases line up with TRBD1. The V and J ends lost 4 bases and 7 bases, in that order; junction bases with no gene match: 3. The CDR3 runs to 14 residues. Germline CDR1 and CDR2: MDHEN and SYDVKM. The CDR3 DNA reads TGTGCCAGCAGTTCATGGGACAGGGGTGAAAAACTGTTTTTT. Its protein product is CASSSWDRGEKLFF.

This clonotype was observed at least ten times. The chain joins TRBV12-3 or TRBV12-4 to TRBJ1-5, with D possibly matching TRBD1 (5 bases). V lost 7 bases and J lost 7, with 20 bases in between. The CDR3 is made up of 15 amino acids. CDR3 DNA sequence: TGTGCCAGCACCTTGGGAGGGACCGCAAAGCAGCCCCAGCATTTT. Its translation: CASTLGGTAKQPQHF.

This clonotype has at least ten counts. The chain uses TRBV7-2 and TRBJ2-1; 8 bases match TRBD2. The CDR3 extends over 11 amino acids. J gave up 15 bases and V 4 bases, and 5 bases lay outside the gene matches. Germline V gene sequence: CDR1 SGHTA, CDR2 FQGNSA. CDR3 in amino acids: CASSSGTRGFF. CDR3 coding DNA: TGTGCCAGCAGCTCCGGGACTAGGGGGTTCTTC.

Ten or more counts support this clonotype. The chain carries TRBV4-2 and TRBJ1-5; the D is unclear. This CDR3 comprises 16 residues. CDR1 and CDR2 (germline): LGHNA, YNFKEQ. Deletions cut 0 bases from V and 0 bases from J, with 9 bases between. The CDR3 nucleotides are TGTGCCAGCAGCCAAGACCTCGGCAGTAGCAATCAGCCCCAGCATTTT. Its translation is CASSQDLGSSNQPQHF.